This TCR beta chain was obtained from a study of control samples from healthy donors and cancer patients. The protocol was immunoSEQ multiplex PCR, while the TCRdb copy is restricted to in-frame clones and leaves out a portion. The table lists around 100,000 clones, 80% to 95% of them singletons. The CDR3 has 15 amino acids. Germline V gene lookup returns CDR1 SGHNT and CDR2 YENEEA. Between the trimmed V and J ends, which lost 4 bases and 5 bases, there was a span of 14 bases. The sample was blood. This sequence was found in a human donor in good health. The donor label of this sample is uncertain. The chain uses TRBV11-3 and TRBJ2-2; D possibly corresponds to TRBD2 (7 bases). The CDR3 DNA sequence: TGTGCCAGCAGCTCTCGGGGGGCCAGTACCGGGGAGCTGTTTTTT. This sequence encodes CASSSRGASTGELFF.